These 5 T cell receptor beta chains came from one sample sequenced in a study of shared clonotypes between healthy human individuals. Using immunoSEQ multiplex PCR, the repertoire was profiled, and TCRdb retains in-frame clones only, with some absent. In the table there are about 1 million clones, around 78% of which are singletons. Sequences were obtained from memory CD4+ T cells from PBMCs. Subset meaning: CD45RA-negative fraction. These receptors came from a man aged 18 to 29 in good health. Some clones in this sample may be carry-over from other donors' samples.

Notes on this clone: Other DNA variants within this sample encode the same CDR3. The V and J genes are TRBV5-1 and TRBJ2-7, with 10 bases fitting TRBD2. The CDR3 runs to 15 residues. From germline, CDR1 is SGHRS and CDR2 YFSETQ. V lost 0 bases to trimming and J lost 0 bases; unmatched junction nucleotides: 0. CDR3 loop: CASSLGLAGSYEQYF. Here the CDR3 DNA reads TGCGCCAGCAGCTTGGGACTAGCGGGCTCCTACGAGCAGTACTTC.

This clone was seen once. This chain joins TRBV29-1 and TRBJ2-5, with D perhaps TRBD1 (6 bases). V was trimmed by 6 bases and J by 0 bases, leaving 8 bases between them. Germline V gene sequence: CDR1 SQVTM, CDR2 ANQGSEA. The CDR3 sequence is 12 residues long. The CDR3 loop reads CSVGQNQETQYF. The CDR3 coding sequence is TGCAGCGTCGGACAGAACCAAGAGACCCAGTACTTC.

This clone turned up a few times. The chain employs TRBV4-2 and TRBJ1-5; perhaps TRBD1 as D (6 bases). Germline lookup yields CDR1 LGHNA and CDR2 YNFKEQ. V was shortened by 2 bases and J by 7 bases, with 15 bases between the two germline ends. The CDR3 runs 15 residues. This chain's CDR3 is CASSQLGQIQQPQHF. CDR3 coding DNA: TGTGCCAGCAGCCAACTCGGACAGATTCAACAGCCCCAGCATTTT.

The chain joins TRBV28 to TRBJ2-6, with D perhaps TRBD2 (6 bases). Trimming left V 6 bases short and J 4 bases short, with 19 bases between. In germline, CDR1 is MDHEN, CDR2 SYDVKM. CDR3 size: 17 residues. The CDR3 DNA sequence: TGTGCCAGCAGGGGTACGGGGGTTTGGGGAGGGGCCAACGTCCTGACTTTC. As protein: CASRGTGVWGGANVLTF.

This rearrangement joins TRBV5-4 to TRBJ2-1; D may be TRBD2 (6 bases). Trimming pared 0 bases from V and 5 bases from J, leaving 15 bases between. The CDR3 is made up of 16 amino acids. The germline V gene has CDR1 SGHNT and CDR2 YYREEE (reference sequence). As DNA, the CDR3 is TGTGCCAGCAGCTTGGGTATTGTGACTAGAGACAATGAGCAGTTCTTC. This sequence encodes CASSLGIVTRDNEQFF.